This entry is about one T cell receptor (beta chain). The method was immunoSEQ multiplex PCR; TCRdb's version includes in-frame clones alone and lacks a portion of them. The sample lists a few hundred thousand clones; over 60% were seen once. These data come from a study of shared clonotypes between healthy human individuals. Per the germline V gene, CDR1 is SNHLY and CDR2 is FYNNEI. V dropped 1 base and J dropped 0 bases, with 10 bases sitting between them. The CDR3 spans 17 residues. This clonotype was sampled from a woman between 35 and 50 years old in good health. Some clones in this sample may be carry-over from other donors' samples. Sequenced material: PBMCs. The chain joins TRBV2 to TRBJ2-6, with D hard to call. CDR3 protein: CASSEDLLSSGANVLTF. DNA of the CDR3: TGTGCCAGCAGTGAAGATCTCCTAAGCTCTGGGGCCAACGTCCTGACTTTC. Full variable domain (missing parts from reference TRBV2 and TRBJ2-6): EPEVTQTPSHQVTQMGQEVILRCVPISNHLYFYWYRQILGQKVEFLVSFYNNEISEKSEIFDDQFSVERPDGSNFTLKIRSTKLEDSAMYFCASSEDLLSSGANVLTFGAGSRLTVL.